The rows below give T cell receptor beta chains drawn from one sample of a study of blood T cells in healthy people across ages. Each CDR3 protein is one row after TCRdb ran MiXCR on the 5' RACE reads. The sample shows 910,000 or so distinct CDR3 sequences, approximately 50% of them seen only once. Sequencing was performed on blood. The receptors originated from a woman aged 60-70 years in good health. CDR3s include the opening cysteine and the closing phenylalanine or tryptophan. D genes are given only for firm matches. Clone size appears in some rows only: once, few, many, or a class for an expanded clone.

TRBJ1-2	NA	TRBV29-1	many	TGCAGCGTTGAAGATCAGGGGTATGGCTACACCTTC	CSVEDQGYGYTF
TRBJ2-2	NA	TRBV15	NA	TGTGCCACCGGCGATAACAGACAGAACACCGGGGAGCTGTTTTTT	CATGDNRQNTGELFF
TRBJ2-1	TRBD1	TRBV3-1	NA	TGTGCCAGCTCCCGGGACAGGGGGTTCAATGAGCAGTTCTTC	CASSRDRGFNEQFF
TRBJ2-1	NA	TRBV15	few	TGTGCCACCAGCAGCCCCGGGGATAGCGTGGATGAGCAGTTCTTC	CATSSPGDSVDEQFF
TRBJ2-1	NA	TRBV20-1	once	TGCAGTGCCCTCATTGGACTGAATTTCCGCGGTGAGCAGTTCTTC	CSALIGLNFRGEQFF
TRBJ1-2	NA	TRBV4-1	few	TGCGCCAGCAGCCAAGAGGCCGGACAGAACTATGGCTACACCTTC	CASSQEAGQNYGYTF
TRBJ1-2	NA	TRBV7-9	few	TGTGCCAGCAGCCTCGGGACCGCTGCCTATGGCTACACCTTC	CASSLGTAAYGYTF
TRBJ2-5	NA	TRBV14	NA	TGTGCCAGCAGCCAAGATTTGGTAGCGGCAGAGACCCAGTACTTC	CASSQDLVAAETQYF
TRBJ2-7	TRBD2	TRBV4-1	few	TGCGCCAGCAGCCAAGACACTAGCGGGGTTCCCTACGAGCAGTACTTC	CASSQDTSGVPYEQYF
TRBJ1-1	NA	TRBV12-3/TRBV12-4	NA	TGTGCCAGTTCCCGGTCGTCGAACACTGAAGCTTTCTTT	CASSRSSNTEAFF
TRBJ2-1	TRBD1	TRBV4-1	NA	TGCGCCAGCAGCCCCCCACGAGAGACAGGGGGGAGATCCAATGAGCAGTTCTTC	CASSPPRETGGRSNEQFF
TRBJ2-5	NA	TRBV7-2	NA	TGTGCCAGCAGCTTTCTTGGGCAGGGTGAGACCCAGTACTTC	CASSFLGQGETQYF
TRBJ2-1	NA	TRBV30	NA	TGTGCCTGGCAGTCCGGGACCTACAATGAGCAGTTCTTC	CAWQSGTYNEQFF
TRBJ2-2	NA	TRBV24-1	NA	TGTGCCACCAGTGATACTCAGGGAGCTAGGGACACCGGGGAGCTGTTTTTT	CATSDTQGARDTGELFF
TRBJ2-7	TRBD1	TRBV4-3	NA	TGCGCCAGCAGCCAAGAGACAGGGGCCCGCGAGCAGTACTTC	CASSQETGAREQYF
TRBJ2-7	NA	TRBV7-9	once	TGTGCCAGCAGTAACCCGACAGACCCCGCGAACGAGCAGTACTTC	CASSNPTDPANEQYF
TRBJ1-1	NA	TRBV29-1	many	TGCAGCGTTGAACGCGGTTTGAACACTGAAGCTTTCTTT	CSVERGLNTEAFF
TRBJ2-2	NA	TRBV7-8	NA	TGTGCCAGCAGCCAGAGGGGCCAGAGAGGGTCCGGGGAGCTGTTTTTT	CASSQRGQRGSGELFF
TRBJ2-3	TRBD2	TRBV9	NA	TGTGCCAGCAGCCAACGGACTAGCGGGAGTGGAGATACGCAGTATTTT	CASSQRTSGSGDTQYF
TRBJ1-4	NA	TRBV6-2/TRBV6-3	few	TGTGCCAGCAGGACTTCCGGCGCCGGATCTGGGACTAATGAAAAACTGTTTTTT	CASRTSGAGSGTNEKLFF
TRBJ2-7	TRBD1	TRBV29-1	many	TGCAGCGTTTCCGGGACAGGGGCTGGCGAGCAGTACTTC	CSVSGTGAGEQYF
TRBJ2-1	NA	TRBV29-1	NA	TGCAGCGTTGACCGAGGACCTATTCTCGAGCAGTTCTTC	CSVDRGPILEQFF
TRBJ1-4	NA	TRBV18	NA	TGTGCCAGCTCCCTTACAGCCTCAACTAATGAAAAACTGTTTTTT	CASSLTASTNEKLFF
TRBJ2-7	TRBD2	TRBV20-1	few	TGCAGTGCTAGAGTCCCTGGGAGCGGGGCCGCCTACGAGCAGTACTTC	CSARVPGSGAAYEQYF
TRBJ1-5	TRBD1	TRBV20-1	NA	TGCAGTGCTGGACAGGTTAGCAATCAGCCCCAGCATTTT	CSAGQVSNQPQHF
TRBJ1-2	NA	TRBV4-3	NA	TGCGCCAGCAGCATAAGGGGAGGGGGGCATGGCTACACCTTC	CASSIRGGGHGYTF
TRBJ2-7	TRBD1	TRBV10-3	NA	TGTGCCATCAGCGGGGACAGGGCCCACGCGCAGTACTTC	CAISGDRAHAQYF
TRBJ2-1	NA	TRBV7-2	few	TGTGCCAGCAGCATAGCCGGTAGCTCCTACAATGAGCAGTTCTTC	CASSIAGSSYNEQFF
TRBJ2-3	NA	TRBV20-1	NA	TGCAGTGCTAGAGATTGGGGGGGCACAGATACGCAGTATTTT	CSARDWGGTDTQYF
TRBJ2-3	NA	TRBV29-1	NA	TGCAGCGTTGAAAAGGCAGCAGATACGCAGTATTTT	CSVEKAADTQYF
TRBJ1-2	TRBD1	TRBV12-3/TRBV12-4	NA	TGTGCCAGCAGTCGCCAGGGGGCGGGGGGGATCTATGGCTACACCTTC	CASSRQGAGGIYGYTF
TRBJ2-7	NA	TRBV7-2	few	TGTGCCAGCAGCTTTTTCGGTGGCGAGCAGTACTTC	CASSFFGGEQYF
TRBJ2-1	TRBD2	TRBV18	NA	TGTGCCAGCTCACCTCCGGGACTAGCGGGACCCCTAAGTGAGCAGTTCTTC	CASSPPGLAGPLSEQFF
TRBJ2-7	TRBD2	TRBV20-1	few	TGCAGTGCTAGAGATTTCACTAGCGGGCGATACGAGCAGTACTTC	CSARDFTSGRYEQYF
TRBJ2-5	NA	TRBV7-2	NA	TGTGCCAGCAGCCCAGTTGATTCGACCCAGTACTTC	CASSPVDSTQYF
TRBJ2-1	NA	TRBV6-6	NA	TGTGCCAGCAGTTACATTGCGGGACCCTCCTACAATGAGCAGTTCTTC	CASSYIAGPSYNEQFF
TRBJ1-1	NA	TRBV15	once	TGTGCCACCAGCGGGATGGGGTGGGGCACTGAAGCTTTCTTT	CATSGMGWGTEAFF
TRBJ2-6	NA	TRBV7-9	NA	TGTGTCAGCGGATCTCCTTCTGGGGCCAACGTCCTGACTTTC	CVSGSPSGANVLTF
TRBJ2-1	NA	TRBV7-2	few	TGTGCCAGCAGCTTAGCTACGGGAGTAGCGGTTGAGCAGTTCTTC	CASSLATGVAVEQFF
TRBJ2-3	TRBD2	TRBV7-6	NA	TGTGCCAGCAGCTTTAGCGGGATCCCCACAGATACGCAGTATTTT	CASSFSGIPTDTQYF
TRBJ2-2	TRBD2	TRBV29-1	few	TGCAGCGGTATAGCGGGAAGCACCGGGGAGCTGTTTTTT	CSGIAGSTGELFF
TRBJ2-7	TRBD1	TRBV27	NA	TGTGCCAGCAGTTCCCGTCTCGGACAGGGCTACGAGCAGTACTTC	CASSSRLGQGYEQYF
TRBJ2-7	TRBD2	TRBV5-1	few	TGCGCCAGCAGCTTATTGACTAGCCGTCTCGAGCAGTACTTC	CASSLLTSRLEQYF
TRBJ2-7	NA	TRBV6-5	few	TGTGCCAGCAGTTACGGCTACCAGGGTGGGGTCGTCTACGAGCAGTACTTC	CASSYGYQGGVVYEQYF
TRBJ1-2	TRBD1	TRBV29-1	NA	TGCAGCGTTGTAGGCCGTCCCGGGACAGGGAATAGCTATGGCTACACCTTC	CSVVGRPGTGNSYGYTF
TRBJ2-3	NA	TRBV6-1	NA	TGTGCCAGCAGTGAGATTGATACGCAGTATTTT	CASSEIDTQYF
TRBJ2-1	NA	TRBV5-1	NA	TGCGCCAGTAGCACCTCCCCCGGGACCTTGGGGGAGCAGTTCTTC	CASSTSPGTLGEQFF
TRBJ2-4	NA	TRBV9	few	TGTGCCAGCAGCGTAGTTACTAGATCTATGGTCAGCATTCAGTACTTC	CASSVVTRSMVSIQYF
TRBJ2-7	NA	TRBV20-1	NA	TGCAGTGCTAGAGATGATCGGACTACCCGATACGAGCAGTACTTC	CSARDDRTTRYEQYF
TRBJ2-1	NA	TRBV20-1	NA	TGCAGTGCTCCAACGGGGCAACGGGCAGACAATGAGCAGTTCTTC	CSAPTGQRADNEQFF
TRBJ2-1	TRBD1	TRBV29-1	few	TGCAGCGTTGGGGACAGGGGCGGGGTGGATGAACAGTTCTTC	CSVGDRGGVDEQFF
TRBJ1-2	TRBD1	TRBV4-1	NA	TGCGCCAGCAGGCTGGGACAGGGTAGGGTGGACTATGGCTACACCTTC	CASRLGQGRVDYGYTF
TRBJ2-3	NA	TRBV6-1	NA	TGTGCCGGCAGTGTTAGTTTCACAGATACGCAGTATTTT	CAGSVSFTDTQYF
TRBJ2-5	NA	TRBV14	once	TGTGCCAGCAGCAGACAGACTCTCCAAGAGACCCAGTACTTC	CASSRQTLQETQYF
TRBJ2-7	TRBD1	TRBV27	NA	TGTGCCAGCAGTTCTTTTCTCGGGACAGGTTTTACCCTATACGAGCAGTACTTC	CASSSFLGTGFTLYEQYF
TRBJ1-2	TRBD1	TRBV4-3	few	TGCGCCAGCAGCCATGACAGGGGGTCTGGCTACACCTTC	CASSHDRGSGYTF
TRBJ2-3	NA	TRBV6-5	NA	TGTGCCAGCTCAAGGATTGGTGCAGCAGATACGCAGTATTTT	CASSRIGAADTQYF
TRBJ2-5	TRBD2	TRBV14	few	TGTGCCAGCAGCCAAGGGGGTAGCGGGGATCAAGAGACCCAGTACTTC	CASSQGGSGDQETQYF
TRBJ1-1	NA	TRBV7-9	NA	TGTGCCAGCACCTCGACCAACACTGAAGCTTTCTTT	CASTSTNTEAFF
TRBJ2-2	TRBD2	TRBV7-2	NA	TGTGCCAGCAGCTTTGTGTGGCTAGCGGGAGTGGTGGGCACCGGGGAGCTGTTTTTT	CASSFVWLAGVVGTGELFF